Sequencing of this T cell receptor beta chain was carried out in a study of vaccination effects on CD4 cells after COVID-19. The wider study: Samples collected post-vaccine were obtained a median of 72 days after the second dose.

Repertoires were generated with immunoSEQ multiplex PCR, while TCRdb's copy carries only in-frame clones and drops some. The sample has about 46,000 clones; 74% are singletons. Before sequencing took place, the ViraFEST assay used viral peptide pools to expand antigen-specific CD4+ T cells. Investigators separated out CD4+ T cells once around 10 days of culture had passed. Everyone in the study got two shots of either the BNT162b2 or mRNA-1273 vaccine. A few million PBMC were seeded per well and grown in the presence of about 9.6 IU/ml IL-2 and 9.5 to 10 ug/ml peptides. CDR1 and CDR2 from the germline V gene are WNHNN and SYGVQD (reference sequence). Trimming shortened V by 1 base and J by 7 bases, and 20 bases separated the two germline ends. This CDR3 comprises 17 residues. As concerns this clone: The antigen remains undetermined.

This material consisted of CD4+ T cells from PBMCs cultured with HCoV-OC43 spike peptides, taken after COVID-19 vaccination. Subset reported: HCoV-OC43 spike overlapping peptide pool stimulation. The V and J genes are TRBV10-1 and TRBJ2-1; tentative D call: TRBD2 (5 bases). The receptor was derived from a human donor who received a COVID-19 vaccine. The CDR3 DNA reads as TGCGCCAGCAGTGAGTTTGGGGAGCCAAACTATGGGAATGAGCAGTTCTTC. It encodes CASSEFGEPNYGNEQFF.